This T cell receptor beta chain was recorded in a study of cytomegalovirus exposure and HLA in healthy donors. About the study: From about 200 million T cells, an earlier analysis saw approximately 110 million unique TCR beta sequences. The study, taken as a whole, reports: Association of a missense DCLRE1C variant with TCR beta V- and J-gene trimming was reported in a later analysis. A few CMV-associated chains were confirmed in vitro to be specific for CMV antigens. Most TCR beta V segments were productive about 87% or about 30% of the time in an earlier analysis.

PCR was performed using 60 Vbeta and 13 Jbeta primers. Measured with immunoSEQ multiplex PCR; TCRdb has only the in-frame clones, and not every one. The sample has about 150,000 clones; 60% to 80% are singletons. The CDR3 runs to 15 residues. Germline loops: CDR1 SGDLS, CDR2 YYNGEE. V lost 3 bases to trimming and J lost 5 bases, with 15 bases between them. In the case of this clone: The antigen remains unidentified.

The chain links TRBV9 to TRBJ2-1; the D gene is possibly TRBD2 (7 bases). The TCR comes from a male donor in good health and CMV-seronegative. Sequencing was performed on PBMCs. CDR3 sequence reads: CASSGGGQGHNEQFF. The CDR3 DNA follows: TGTGCCAGCAGCGGGGGGGGGCAGGGGCACAATGAGCAGTTCTTC.